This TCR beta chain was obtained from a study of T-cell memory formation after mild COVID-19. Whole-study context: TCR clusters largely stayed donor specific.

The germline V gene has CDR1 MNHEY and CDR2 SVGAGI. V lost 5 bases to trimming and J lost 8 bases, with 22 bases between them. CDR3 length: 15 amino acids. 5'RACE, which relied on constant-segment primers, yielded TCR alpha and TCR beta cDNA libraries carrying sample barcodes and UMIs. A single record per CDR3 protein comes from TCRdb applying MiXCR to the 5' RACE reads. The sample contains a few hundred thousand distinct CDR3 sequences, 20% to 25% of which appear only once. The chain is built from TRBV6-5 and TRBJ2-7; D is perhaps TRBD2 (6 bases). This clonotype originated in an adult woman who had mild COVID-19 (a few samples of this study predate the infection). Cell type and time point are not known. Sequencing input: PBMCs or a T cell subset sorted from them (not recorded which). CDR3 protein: CASSTRGRSSGKQYF. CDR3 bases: TGTGCCAGCAGTACGAGAGGGAGGTCTTCCGGCAAGCAGTACTTC.